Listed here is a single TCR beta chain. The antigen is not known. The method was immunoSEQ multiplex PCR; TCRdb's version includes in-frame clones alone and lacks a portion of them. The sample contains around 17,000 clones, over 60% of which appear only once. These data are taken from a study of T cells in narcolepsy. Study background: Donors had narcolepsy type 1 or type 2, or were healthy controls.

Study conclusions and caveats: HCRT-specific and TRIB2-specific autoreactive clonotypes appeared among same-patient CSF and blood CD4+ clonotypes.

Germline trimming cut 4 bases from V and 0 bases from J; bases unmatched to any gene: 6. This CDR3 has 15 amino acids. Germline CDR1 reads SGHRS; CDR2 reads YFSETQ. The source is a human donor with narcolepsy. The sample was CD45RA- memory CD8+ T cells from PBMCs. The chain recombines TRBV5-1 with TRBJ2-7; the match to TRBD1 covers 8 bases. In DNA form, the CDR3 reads TGCGCCAGCAGCCCATACAGGGGGAGCTCCTACGAGCAGTACTTC. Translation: CASSPYRGSSYEQYF.